Reported below is one T cell receptor beta chain. Its antigen is unidentified. The entry originates in a study of shared clonotypes between healthy human individuals. Data came from immunoSEQ multiplex PCR; TCRdb stores just in-frame clones and leaves some out. The table has roughly 2.1 million clones, approximately 94% seen once; the top ten hold 1.7%. Findings and caveats of the study: Sampling involved blood alone; tissue repertoires likely differ. Despite large depth, rarefaction showed incomplete sorted-subset sequencing. Naive subsets, compared against memory subsets, generally had larger estimated richness values.

The CDR3 loop spans 12 amino acids. Germline CDR1 SQVTM, CDR2 ANQGSEA. V lost 7 bases to trimming and J lost 2 bases, with 11 bases between them. As defined, naive CD8 cells were CD45RO-negative and positively selected for CCR7, with terminally differentiated effector memory CD45RA+ cells excluded. All of the donors resided in Nashville, Tennessee, and each was a Caucasian adult. The sequencing input was naive CD8+ T cells from PBMCs. The chain has TRBV29-1 and TRBJ1-1; unclear D gene. The clonotype was recovered from a man between 18 and 35 years old in good health. Some clones in this sample may be carry-over from other donors' samples. The CDR3 here is CSGGIFNTEAFF. The CDR3 coding sequence is TGCAGCGGAGGGATTTTTAACACTGAAGCTTTCTTT.